The next 17 T cell receptor beta chains were all read from a single sample in a study of T cells in Graves' hyperthyroidism and ophthalmopathy. Amplified regions were TCR beta CDR3 sequences from RNA transcripts. The study used the HTBI primer set for a first-round RT-PCR of the TCR CDR3. TCRdb analysed the multiplex PCR reads with MiXCR anew, one entry per CDR3 protein. The sample records a few hundred thousand distinct CDR3 sequences, 15% to 17% being singletons. The sample consisted of blood. The receptors were gathered from a woman in her twenties or thirties with Graves' hyperthyroidism.

V is TRBV7-2 and J is TRBJ1-6; a weak D match, TRBD1 (5 bases). The CDR3 length is 17 residues. Germline assignment: CDR1 SGHTA and CDR2 FQGNSA. V shed 3 bases and J shed 7 bases, with 19 bases lying between them. The CDR3 nucleotides are TGTGCCAGCAGCTTGGTGGGGTGGGGGGTTTCAAATTCACCCCTCCACTTT. It encodes CASSLVGWGVSNSPLHF.

J is TRBJ2-6 and V is TRBV20-1; D gene ambiguous. The ends were cut back, 6 bases at V and 2 bases at J, with 11 bases in the middle. CDR1 and CDR2 (germline): DFQATT, SNEGSKA (reference sequence). CDR3 length: 14 amino acids. The CDR3: CSAPYLPGANVLTF. The CDR3 DNA is TGCAGTGCCCCTTATCTTCCTGGGGCCAACGTCCTGACTTTC.

This clonotype has at least ten counts. This rearrangement joins TRBV7-9 to TRBJ2-5; TRBD1 might be the D (8 bases). CDR1 and CDR2 (germline): SEHNR, FQNEAQ (reference sequence). The CDR3 consists of 14 residues. Trimming removed 4 bases at V and 5 bases at J, with 14 bases between. The CDR3 here is CASSSDRGGETQYF. CDR3 DNA: TGTGCCAGCAGCTCAGACAGGGGAGGGGAGACCCAGTACTTC.

This sequence joins TRBV5-1 and TRBJ2-3, with 7 bases lining up with TRBD1. Looked up from germline, CDR1 is SGHRS and CDR2 is YFSETQ. V trimming: 4 bases; J trimming: 2 bases; junction bases outside the gene matches: 10. The CDR3 has 16 residues. In DNA form, the CDR3 reads TGCGCCAGCAGCCAAAACAGGGGAAGAAACACAGATACGCAGTATTTT. Translating it yields CASSQNRGRNTDTQYF.

This chain joins TRBV10-3 and TRBJ1-1; a possible D gene is TRBD1 (6 bases). The germline V gene has CDR1 ENHRY and CDR2 SYGVKD. Trimming took off 1 base at V and 6 bases at J, with 15 bases between the two ends. The CDR3 runs 15 residues. DNA of the CDR3: TGTGCCATCAGTGAGTTATTAATGGGGGCCCCTGAAGCTTTCTTT. This encodes CAISELLMGAPEAFF.

This clonotype was detected a few times. The CDR3 loop reads CAIGGLAPEYEQYF. DNA for the CDR3: TGTGCCATCGGGGGGCTAGCGCCTGAGTACGAGCAGTACTTC. The gene calls are TRBV10-3 and TRBJ2-7, with D perhaps TRBD1 or TRBD2 (6 bases each). Deletions cut 8 bases from V and 4 bases from J, with 18 bases between. In germline, CDR1 is ENHRY, CDR2 SYGVKD. There are 14 residues in the CDR3.

A note on this clonotype: A much larger clonotype is one base distant, so this may be a read error. The chain recombines TRBV5-1 with TRBJ1-1; 7 nucleotides line up with TRBD1. Germline V gene sequence: CDR1 SGHRS, CDR2 YFSETQ. The CDR3 is made up of 14 amino acids. As DNA, the CDR3 is TGCGCCAACAGCCACGGACAGGCACCCACTGAAGCTTTCTTT. Amino acid sequence: CANSHGQAPTEAFF. Complete variable domain (other parts from reference TRBV5-1 and TRBJ1-1): KAGVTQTPRYLIKTRGQQVTLSCSPISGHRSVSWYQQTPGQGLQFLFEYFSETQRNKGNFPGRFSGRQFSNSRSEMNVSTLELGDSALYLCANSHGQAPTEAFFGQGTRLTVV.

This clonotype has at least ten counts. This rearrangement joins TRBV5-1 to TRBJ2-7; the match to TRBD2 covers 11 bases. This CDR3 comprises 17 residues. Losses at the gene ends were 4 bases for V and 2 bases for J; bases not matched to a gene: 11. Germline CDR1 and CDR2: SGHRS and YFSETQ. The CDR3 sequence is CASSPGLAGGPTYEQYF. CDR3 nucleotides: TGCGCCAGCAGCCCTGGGCTAGCGGGGGGCCCCACCTACGAGCAGTACTTC.

This clonotype was seen a handful of times. The rearrangement links TRBV28 to TRBJ1-5, with TRBD1 matching 7 bases. The CDR3 totals 17 residues. The germline gives CDR1 MDHEN, CDR2 SYDVKM. After removal of 3 bases from V and 0 bases from J, the junction contained 8 bases not matched to a gene. The CDR3 DNA is TGTGCCAGCAGTTTCTTAACCCGGGACAGTAGCAATCAGCCCCAGCATTTT. Translated, it gives CASSFLTRDSSNQPQHF.

The chain recombines TRBV7-3 with TRBJ2-2; D perhaps matches TRBD2 (5 bases). V dropped 2 bases and J dropped 0 bases, with 7 bases sitting between them. Germline V gives CDR1 SGHTA, CDR2 FQGTGA. The CDR3 spans 15 residues. The CDR3 DNA sequence: TGTGCCAGCAGCTTACCTAGCACGAACACCGGGGAGCTGTTTTTT. Protein product: CASSLPSTNTGELFF.

This clonotype was counted ten times or more. V usage is TRBV20-1 and J usage is TRBJ1-5, with D tentatively TRBD1 (6 bases). The CDR3 extends over 13 amino acids. Germline assignment: CDR1 DFQATT and CDR2 SNEGSKA (reference sequence). V lost 4 bases, J lost 3 bases, and 10 bases lay in between. CDR3 in amino acids: CSATGQNNQPQHF. The CDR3 region has the DNA TGCAGTGCTACCGGACAGAACAATCAGCCCCAGCATTTT.

This clonotype was seen many times. The rearrangement uses TRBV24-1 and TRBJ2-2; no reliable D call. Trimming pared 6 bases from V and 0 bases from J, leaving 10 bases between. This CDR3 is built from 15 residues. Per the germline V gene, CDR1 is KGHDR and CDR2 is SFDVKD. CDR3 residues: CATSHRSANTGELFF. The CDR3 bases are TGTGCCACCAGTCACCGGAGCGCGAACACCGGGGAGCTGTTTTTT.

The chain employs TRBV20-1 and TRBJ2-6, with D maybe TRBD1 (6 bases). Germline loops: CDR1 DFQATT, CDR2 SNEGSKA (reference sequence). V shed 5 bases and J shed 2 bases, with 19 bases lying between them. This CDR3 comprises 17 residues. The CDR3 DNA sequence: TGCAGTGCTGAAGCAGGGGACCTTATGGCTGGGGCCAACGTCCTGACTTTC. Translation gives CSAEAGDLMAGANVLTF.

This clonotype has a count of ten or more. The gene calls are TRBV14 and TRBJ1-2; no clear D gene. Germline V gene data show CDR1 as SGHDN and CDR2 as FVKESK. The CDR3 loop spans 15 amino acids. V lost 4 bases and J 8 bases, leaving 20 bases between the germline ends. The CDR3 here is CASSPLHLGFVGYTF. The CDR3 DNA reads TGTGCCAGCAGCCCGCTCCATCTGGGGTTCGTAGGCTACACCTTC.

This clonotype was detected ten times or more. The chain has TRBV6-1 and TRBJ1-1, with D perhaps matching TRBD1 (6 bases). V was trimmed by 5 bases and J by 4 bases, leaving 17 bases between them. The CDR3 extends over 15 amino acids. Germline CDR1 reads MNHNS; CDR2 reads SASEGT. This CDR3 reads CASSRTLGGPTEAFF. The DNA for the CDR3 is TGTGCCAGCAGTAGGACCCTCGGGGGGCCCACTGAAGCTTTCTTT.

The rearrangement links TRBV27 to TRBJ2-7; a weak D match, TRBD2 (6 bases). V was cut by 10 bases and J by 0 bases, with 16 bases left in between. The CDR3 contains 14 residues. The V gene's germline CDR1 is MNHEY and CDR2 SMNVEV (reference sequence). The CDR3 DNA is TGTGCCACCTCTGGGACTCTGAGCTCCTACGAGCAGTACTTC. Residues: CATSGTLSSYEQYF.

The sample holds many counts of this clonotype. The rearrangement uses TRBV7-2 and TRBJ2-6; the D gene is possibly TRBD1 (6 bases). The CDR3 contains 16 residues. Trimming took 7 bases from V and 3 from J, leaving 16 bases between them. The germline V gene encodes CDR1 SGHTA and CDR2 FQGNSA. The DNA for the CDR3 is TGTGCCAGCATCCTTAGTACAGGGAGTGGGGCCAACGTCCTGACTTTC. Protein product: CASILSTGSGANVLTF.